This T cell receptor beta chain was sequenced during a study of shared clonotypes between healthy human individuals. Once extracted for a subset, genomic DNA was divided evenly among several immunoSEQ plates. Spread over ten immunoSEQ deep assay plates, unsorted PBMC DNA underwent sequencing. Profiled with immunoSEQ multiplex PCR; TCRdb holds only in-frame clones, not every one. The sample holds about 460,000 clones; 77% are singletons and the top ten take approximately 12%. The germline gives CDR1 LNHDA, CDR2 SQIVND (reference sequence). V was trimmed by 7 bases and J by 1 base, leaving 16 bases between them. CDR3 size: 15 residues. Concerning this clone itself: Antigen specificity is unknown.

Study results and limitations: Researchers sampled only blood; tissue repertoires likely differ.

This chain links TRBV19 with TRBJ1-1, with TRBD1 as a possible D gene (6 bases). This receptor was identified in a woman in her thirties or forties in good health. Some clones in this sample may be carry-over from other donors' samples. Material for sequencing was PBMCs. The CDR3 DNA sequence: TGTGCCAGTACCCCCGGGGGGGCCCGGAACACTGAAGCTTTCTTT. It is translated as CASTPGGARNTEAFF.